This T cell receptor (beta chain) was retrieved from a study of early T cells in non-severe SARS-CoV-2 infection. In the study overall: From unsorted whole blood, bulk RNA was sequenced, and the chains remained unpaired. Overall study results and limits: CD4 and private specificities were missed by VDJdb matching, which favored anti-spike CD8 responses.

The length of the CDR3 is 14 residues. Germline CDR1 and CDR2: SEHNR and FQNEAQ (reference sequence). The V segment lost 7 bases and the J segment 2 bases; nucleotides outside the gene matches: 5. This clonotype was recorded at least ten times. Its target is unknown. Attachment of unique molecular identifiers was made to individual cDNA molecules. TCRdb redid the calling of the 5' RACE reads with MiXCR, one entry per CDR3 protein. Of 20,000 to 30,000 distinct CDR3 sequences listed, around 4% are singletons. The TCR sequence derives from an adult who was a healthcare worker with PCR-confirmed SARS-CoV-2 infection or an uninfected control (not recorded which). What was sequenced was whole blood. The gene calls are TRBV7-9 and TRBJ2-3; 8 positions match TRBD1. The CDR3 bases are TGTGCCAGCACCGGGGACAGGCCCACAGATACGCAGTATTTT. It translates to CASTGDRPTDTQYF.